This T cell receptor (beta chain) was sequenced in a study of blood T cell repertoires in COVID-19. As for the study in general: Researchers got acute and convalescent COVID-19 samples from the United States, Italy and Spain. Sources were T cells, B-cell-depleted T cells, or PBMCs; the material itself was cDNA or gDNA.

CDR3 size: 15 residues. J lost 6 bases, V lost 2 bases, and 6 bases had no gene match. Germline CDR1 and CDR2: MNHEY and SVGEGT. The table came from immunoSEQ multiplex PCR; TCRdb's copy has only in-frame clones and leaves some out. Here the sample spans about 200,000 clones, approximately 86% being singletons. The age range of participants was about 18 to 95 years, with residence in about 25 US areas. No more than 2 weeks before study entry, exposed participants had met a case of COVID-19. This clonotype was sampled from a woman in her 30s who had been exposed to COVID-19. Material: PBMCs or T cells enriched from blood (not recorded which). V is TRBV6-2 or TRBV6-3 and J is TRBJ2-3, with 9 bases fitting TRBD2. The CDR3 DNA follows: TGTGCCAGCAGTTACGGGGCGGGGGGGAGTGATACGCAGTATTTT. It is translated as CASSYGAGGSDTQYF.